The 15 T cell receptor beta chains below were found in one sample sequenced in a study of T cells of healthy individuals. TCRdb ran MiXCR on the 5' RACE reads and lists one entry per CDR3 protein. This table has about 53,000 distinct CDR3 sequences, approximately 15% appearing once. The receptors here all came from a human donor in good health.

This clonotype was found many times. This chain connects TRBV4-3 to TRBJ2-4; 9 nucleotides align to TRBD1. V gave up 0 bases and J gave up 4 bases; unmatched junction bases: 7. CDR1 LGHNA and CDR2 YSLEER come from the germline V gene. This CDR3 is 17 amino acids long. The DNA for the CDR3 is TGCGCCAGCAGCCAAGATTCGACAGGACAGGGGAAAAACATTCAGTACTTC. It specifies CASSQDSTGQGKNIQYF.

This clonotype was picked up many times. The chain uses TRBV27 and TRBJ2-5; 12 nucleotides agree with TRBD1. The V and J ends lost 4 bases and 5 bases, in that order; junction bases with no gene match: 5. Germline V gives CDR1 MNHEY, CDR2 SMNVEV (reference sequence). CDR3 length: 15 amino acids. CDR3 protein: CASSSGTGGAETQYF. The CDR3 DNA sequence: TGTGCCAGCAGTTCGGGGACAGGGGGCGCGGAGACCCAGTACTTC.

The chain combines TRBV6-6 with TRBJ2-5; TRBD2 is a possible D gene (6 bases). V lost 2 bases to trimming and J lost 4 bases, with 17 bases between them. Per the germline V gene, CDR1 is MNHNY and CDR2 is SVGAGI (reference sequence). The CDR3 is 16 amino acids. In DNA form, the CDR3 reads TGTGCCAGCAGTTACCCGTCCGAGACAGCGGGAGAGACCCAGTACTTC. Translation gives CASSYPSETAGETQYF.

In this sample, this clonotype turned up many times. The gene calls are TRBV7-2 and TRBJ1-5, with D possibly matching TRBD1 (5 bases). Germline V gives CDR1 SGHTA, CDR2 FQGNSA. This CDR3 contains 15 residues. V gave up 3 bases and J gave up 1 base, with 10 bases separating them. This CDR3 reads CASSFGGGSNQPQHF. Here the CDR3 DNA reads TGTGCCAGCAGCTTTGGCGGGGGGAGCAATCAGCCCCAGCATTTT.

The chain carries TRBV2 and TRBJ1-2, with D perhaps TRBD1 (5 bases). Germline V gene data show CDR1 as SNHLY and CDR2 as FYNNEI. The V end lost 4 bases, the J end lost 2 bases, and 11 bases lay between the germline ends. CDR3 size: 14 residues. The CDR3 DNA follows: TGTGCCAGCAGTGTGAACAGGATAAACTATGGCTACACCTTC. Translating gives CASSVNRINYGYTF.

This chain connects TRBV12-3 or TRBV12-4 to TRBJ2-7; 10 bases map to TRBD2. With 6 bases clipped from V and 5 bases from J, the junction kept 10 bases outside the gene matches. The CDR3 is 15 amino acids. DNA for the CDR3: TGTGCCAGCAGATCACCCCTAGCGGGAGCCAACGAGCAGTACTTC. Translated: CASRSPLAGANEQYF.

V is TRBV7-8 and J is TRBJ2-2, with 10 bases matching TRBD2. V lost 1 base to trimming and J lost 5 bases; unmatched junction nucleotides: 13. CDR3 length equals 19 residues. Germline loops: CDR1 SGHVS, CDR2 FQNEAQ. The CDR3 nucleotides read TGTGCCAGCAGCTTAGAGGCCCTAGCGGGAGTAAGGAGGACCGGGGAGCTGTTTTTT. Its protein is CASSLEALAGVRRTGELFF. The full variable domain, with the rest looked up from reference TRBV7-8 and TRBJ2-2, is GAGVSQSPRYKVAKRGQDVALRCDPISGHVSLFWYQQALGQGPEFLTYFQNEAQLDKSGLPSDRFFAERPEGSVSTLKIQRTQQEDSAVYLCASSLEALAGVRRTGELFFGEGSRLTVL.

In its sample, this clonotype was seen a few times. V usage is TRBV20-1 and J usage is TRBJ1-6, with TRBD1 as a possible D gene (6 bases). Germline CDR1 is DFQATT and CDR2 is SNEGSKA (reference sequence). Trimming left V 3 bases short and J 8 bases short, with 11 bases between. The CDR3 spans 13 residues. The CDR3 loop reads CSASRDIDSPLHF. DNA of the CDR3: TGCAGTGCTAGCCGGGACATCGATTCACCCCTCCACTTT.

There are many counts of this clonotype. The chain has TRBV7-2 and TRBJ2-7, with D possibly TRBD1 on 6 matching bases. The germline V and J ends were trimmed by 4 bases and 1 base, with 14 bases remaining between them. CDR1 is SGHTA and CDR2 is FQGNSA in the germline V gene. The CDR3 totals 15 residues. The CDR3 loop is CASSWSLTGSYEQYF. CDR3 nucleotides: TGTGCCAGCAGCTGGAGTTTAACAGGGTCCTACGAGCAGTACTTC.

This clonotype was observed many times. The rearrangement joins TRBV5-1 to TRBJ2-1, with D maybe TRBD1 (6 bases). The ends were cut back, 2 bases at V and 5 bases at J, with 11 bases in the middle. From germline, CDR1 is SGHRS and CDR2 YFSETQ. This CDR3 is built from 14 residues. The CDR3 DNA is TGCGCCAGCAGCTTCCAGGGGCAGAACAATGAGCAGTTCTTC. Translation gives CASSFQGQNNEQFF. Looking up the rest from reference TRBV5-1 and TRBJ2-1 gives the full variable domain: KAGVTQTPRYLIKTRGQQVTLSCSPISGHRSVSWYQQTPGQGLQFLFEYFSETQRNKGNFPGRFSGRQFSNSRSEMNVSTLELGDSALYLCASSFQGQNNEQFFGPGTRLTVL.

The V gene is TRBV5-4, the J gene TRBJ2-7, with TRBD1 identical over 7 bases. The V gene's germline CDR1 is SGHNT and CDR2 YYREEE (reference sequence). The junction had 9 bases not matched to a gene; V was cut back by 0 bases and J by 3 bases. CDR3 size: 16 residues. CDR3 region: CASSLGVRQGDYEQYF. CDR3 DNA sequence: TGTGCCAGCAGCTTGGGTGTCCGACAGGGTGACTACGAGCAGTACTTC.

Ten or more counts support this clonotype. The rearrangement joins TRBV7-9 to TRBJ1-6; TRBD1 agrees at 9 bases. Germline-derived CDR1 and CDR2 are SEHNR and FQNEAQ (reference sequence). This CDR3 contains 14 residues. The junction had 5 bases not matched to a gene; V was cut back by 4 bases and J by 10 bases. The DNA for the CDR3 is TGTGCCAGCAGCTCTGGACAGGGGAACTCACCCCTCCACTTT. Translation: CASSSGQGNSPLHF.

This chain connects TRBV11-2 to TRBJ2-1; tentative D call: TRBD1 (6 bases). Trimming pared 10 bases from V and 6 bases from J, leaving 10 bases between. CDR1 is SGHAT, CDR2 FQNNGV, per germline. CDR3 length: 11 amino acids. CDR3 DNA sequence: TGTGCCACAGGACAGTTCAATGAGCAGTTCTTC. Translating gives CATGQFNEQFF.

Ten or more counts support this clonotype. The CDR3 DNA reads TGCAGTGCTAGAGAAATTGTTGGGCAGGCAACGCAGTATTTT. Translation gives CSAREIVGQATQYF. This chain uses TRBV20-1 with TRBJ2-3; D is unclear. V was cut by 0 bases and J by 9 bases, with 16 bases left in between. Germline V CDR1 and CDR2: DFQATT, SNEGSKA (reference sequence). CDR3 length: 14 amino acids.

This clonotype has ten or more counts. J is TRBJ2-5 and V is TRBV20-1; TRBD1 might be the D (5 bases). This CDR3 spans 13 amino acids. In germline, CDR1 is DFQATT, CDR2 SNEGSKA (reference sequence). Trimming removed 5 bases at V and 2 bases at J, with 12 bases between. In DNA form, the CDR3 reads TGCAGTGCTTCTAGGGGCCGACAAGAGACCCAGTACTTC. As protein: CSASRGRQETQYF.